In its sample, the clone carrying this T cell receptor beta chain was seen once. CDR3 length equals 13 residues. CDR1 MDHEN and CDR2 SYDVKM come from the germline V gene. The V end lost 10 bases, the J end lost 9 bases, and 19 bases lay between the germline ends. Sequencing used immunoSEQ v3.0 at survey level. TCRdb's table, derived via immunoSEQ multiplex PCR, lists solely in-frame clones and lacks some. The sample carries about 22,000 clones, 82% recorded once. These data originate in a study of long-term antiretroviral therapy in people with HIV. The chain employs TRBV28 and TRBJ1-5, with D unresolved. The sequenced sample was unsorted PBMCs, obtained at the start of antiretroviral therapy. This clonotype was sampled from a man aged 50-60 years with HIV. The CDR3: CATLNRAKGPQHF. The CDR3 nucleotides read TGTGCCACCCTTAATCGGGCTAAAGGGCCCCAGCATTTT.